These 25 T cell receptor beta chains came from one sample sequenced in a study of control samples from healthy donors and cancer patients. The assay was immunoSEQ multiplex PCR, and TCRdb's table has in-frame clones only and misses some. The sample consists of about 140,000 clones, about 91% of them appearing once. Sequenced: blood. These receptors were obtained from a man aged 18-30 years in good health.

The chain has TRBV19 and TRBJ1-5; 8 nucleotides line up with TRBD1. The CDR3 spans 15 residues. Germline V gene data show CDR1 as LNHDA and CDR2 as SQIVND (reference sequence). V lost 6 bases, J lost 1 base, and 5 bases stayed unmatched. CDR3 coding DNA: TGTGCCAGTAGCCTGGACAGGGAGAGCAATCAGCCCCAGCATTTT. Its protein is CASSLDRESNQPQHF.

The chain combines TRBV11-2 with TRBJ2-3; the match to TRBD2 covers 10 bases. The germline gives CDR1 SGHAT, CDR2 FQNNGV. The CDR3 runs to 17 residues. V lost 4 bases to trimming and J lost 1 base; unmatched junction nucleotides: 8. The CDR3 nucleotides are TGTGCCAGCAGCTGGGCGAGCGGGGGGGCCCGCACAGATACGCAGTATTTT. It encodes CASSWASGGARTDTQYF.

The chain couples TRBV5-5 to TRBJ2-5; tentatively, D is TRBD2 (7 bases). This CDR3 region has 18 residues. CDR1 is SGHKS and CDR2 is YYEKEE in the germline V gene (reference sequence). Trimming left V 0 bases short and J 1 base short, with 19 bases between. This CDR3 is CASSLVVGAGALQETQYF. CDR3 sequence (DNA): TGTGCCAGCAGCTTGGTGGTCGGGGCGGGGGCCCTCCAAGAGACCCAGTACTTC.

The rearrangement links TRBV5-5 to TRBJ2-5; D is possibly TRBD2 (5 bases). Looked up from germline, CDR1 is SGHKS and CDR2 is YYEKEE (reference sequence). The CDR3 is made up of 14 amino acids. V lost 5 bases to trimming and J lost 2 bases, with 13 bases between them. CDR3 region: CASSPAPGQETQYF. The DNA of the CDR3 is TGTGCCAGCAGTCCTGCCCCGGGGCAAGAGACCCAGTACTTC.

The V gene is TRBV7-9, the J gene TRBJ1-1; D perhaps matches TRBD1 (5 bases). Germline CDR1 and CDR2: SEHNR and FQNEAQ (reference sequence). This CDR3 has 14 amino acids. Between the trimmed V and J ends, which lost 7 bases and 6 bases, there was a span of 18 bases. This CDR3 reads CASTSGGRIAEAFF. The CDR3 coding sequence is TGTGCCAGCACCTCTGGGGGAAGAATCGCTGAAGCTTTCTTT.

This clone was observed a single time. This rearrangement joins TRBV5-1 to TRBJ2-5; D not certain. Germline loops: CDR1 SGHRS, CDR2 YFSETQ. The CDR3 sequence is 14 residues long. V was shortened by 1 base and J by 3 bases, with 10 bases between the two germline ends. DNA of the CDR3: TGCGCCAGCAGCTTGCTGGGCGGAGAAGAGACCCAGTACTTC. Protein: CASSLLGGEETQYF.

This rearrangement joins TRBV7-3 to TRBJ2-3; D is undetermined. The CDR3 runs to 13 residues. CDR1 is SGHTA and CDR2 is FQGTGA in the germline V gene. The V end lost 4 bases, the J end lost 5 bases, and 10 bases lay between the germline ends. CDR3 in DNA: TGTGCCAGCAGCTCCGATCTCGGAGATACGCAGTATTTT. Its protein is CASSSDLGDTQYF.

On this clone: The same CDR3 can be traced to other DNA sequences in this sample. The CDR3 region has the DNA TGTGCCAGCAGCGTAGATGAGGGGTCCTACGAGCAGTACTTC. Amino acid sequence: CASSVDEGSYEQYF. The chain couples TRBV9 to TRBJ2-7; D could derive from TRBD1 or TRBD2 (5 bases each). The CDR3 sequence is 14 residues long. Germline V gene data show CDR1 as SGDLS and CDR2 as YYNGEE. V was trimmed by 0 bases and J by 1 base, leaving 8 bases between them.

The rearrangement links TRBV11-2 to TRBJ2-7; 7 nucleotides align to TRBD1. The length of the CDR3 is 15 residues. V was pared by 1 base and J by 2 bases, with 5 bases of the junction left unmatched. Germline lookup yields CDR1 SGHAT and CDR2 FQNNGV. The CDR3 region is CASSLGSGTAYEQYF. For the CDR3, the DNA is TGTGCCAGCAGCTTAGGGTCGGGGACAGCCTACGAGCAGTACTTC.

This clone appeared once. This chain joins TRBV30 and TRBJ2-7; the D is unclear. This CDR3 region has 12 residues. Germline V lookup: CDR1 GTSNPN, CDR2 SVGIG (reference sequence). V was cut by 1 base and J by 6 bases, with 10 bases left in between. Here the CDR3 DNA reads TGTGCCTGGAGTGCCCCCCCCTCCGAGCAGTACTTC. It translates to CAWSAPPSEQYF.

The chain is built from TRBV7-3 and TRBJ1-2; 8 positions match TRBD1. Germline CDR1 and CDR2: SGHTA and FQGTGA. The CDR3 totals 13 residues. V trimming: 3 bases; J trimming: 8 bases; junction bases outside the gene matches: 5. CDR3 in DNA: TGTGCCAGCAGCTTCGGACAGGGCGACGGCTACACCTTC. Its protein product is CASSFGQGDGYTF.

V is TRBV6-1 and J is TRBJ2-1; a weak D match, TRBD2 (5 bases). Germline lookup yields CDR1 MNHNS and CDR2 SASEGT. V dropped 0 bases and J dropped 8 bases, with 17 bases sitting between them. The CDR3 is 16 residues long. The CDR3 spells CASSEAGGPPAYEQFF. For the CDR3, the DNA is TGTGCCAGCAGTGAAGCGGGCGGGCCCCCGGCCTATGAGCAGTTCTTC.

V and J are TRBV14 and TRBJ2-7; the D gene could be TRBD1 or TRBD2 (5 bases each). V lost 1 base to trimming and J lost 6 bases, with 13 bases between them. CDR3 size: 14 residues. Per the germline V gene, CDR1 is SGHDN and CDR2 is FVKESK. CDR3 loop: CASSQAPGSSEQYF. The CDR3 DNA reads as TGTGCCAGCAGCCAAGCTCCAGGGAGTAGCGAGCAGTACTTC.

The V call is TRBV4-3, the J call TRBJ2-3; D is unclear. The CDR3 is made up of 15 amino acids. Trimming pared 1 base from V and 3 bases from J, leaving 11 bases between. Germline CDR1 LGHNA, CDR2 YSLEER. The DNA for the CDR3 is TGCGCCAGCAGCCAAGTGGGAAGGGTAACAGATACGCAGTATTTT. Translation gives CASSQVGRVTDTQYF.

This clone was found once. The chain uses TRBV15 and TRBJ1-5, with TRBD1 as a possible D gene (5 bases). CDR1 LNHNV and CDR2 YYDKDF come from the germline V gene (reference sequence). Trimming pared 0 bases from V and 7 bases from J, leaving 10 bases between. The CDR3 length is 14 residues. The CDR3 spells CATSRDRGYQPQHF. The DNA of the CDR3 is TGTGCCACCAGCAGAGATAGGGGTTACCAGCCCCAGCATTTT.

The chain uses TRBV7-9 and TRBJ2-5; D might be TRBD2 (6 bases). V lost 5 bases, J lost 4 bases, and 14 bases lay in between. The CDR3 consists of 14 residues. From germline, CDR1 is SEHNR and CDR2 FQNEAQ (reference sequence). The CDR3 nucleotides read TGTGCCAGCAGCGGATCCCCAGCGGGAGAGACCCAGTACTTC. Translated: CASSGSPAGETQYF.

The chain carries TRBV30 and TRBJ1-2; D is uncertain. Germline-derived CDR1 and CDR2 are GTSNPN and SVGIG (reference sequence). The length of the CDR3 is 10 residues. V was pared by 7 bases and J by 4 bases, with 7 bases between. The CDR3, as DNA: TGTGCCTCTGGGATCTATGGCTACACCTTC. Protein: CASGIYGYTF.

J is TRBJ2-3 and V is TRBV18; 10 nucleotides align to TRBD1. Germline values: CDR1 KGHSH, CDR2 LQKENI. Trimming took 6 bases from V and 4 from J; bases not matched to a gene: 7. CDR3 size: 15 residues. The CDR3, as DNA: TGTGCCAGCTCCTCGGGACAGGGGACTTCAGATACGCAGTATTTT. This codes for CASSSGQGTSDTQYF.

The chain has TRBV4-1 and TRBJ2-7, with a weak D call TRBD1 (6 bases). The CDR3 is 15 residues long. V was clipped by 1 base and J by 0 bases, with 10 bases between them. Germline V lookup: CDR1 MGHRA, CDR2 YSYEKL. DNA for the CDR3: TGCGCCAGCAGCCAAGCTACAGGGAGCTCCTACGAGCAGTACTTC. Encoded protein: CASSQATGSSYEQYF.

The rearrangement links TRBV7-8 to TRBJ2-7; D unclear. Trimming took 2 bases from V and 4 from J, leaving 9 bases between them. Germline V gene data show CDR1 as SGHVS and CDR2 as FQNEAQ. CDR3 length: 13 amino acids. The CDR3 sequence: CASSLSTPYEQYF. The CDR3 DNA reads TGTGCCAGCAGCTTATCAACCCCTTACGAGCAGTACTTC.

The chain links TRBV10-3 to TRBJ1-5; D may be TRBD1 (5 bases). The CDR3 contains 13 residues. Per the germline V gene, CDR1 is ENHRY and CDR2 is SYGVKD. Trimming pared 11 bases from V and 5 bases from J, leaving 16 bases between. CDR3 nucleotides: TGTGCCTCCGGGGGGAAGGGGTATCAGCCCCAGCATTTT. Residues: CASGGKGYQPQHF.

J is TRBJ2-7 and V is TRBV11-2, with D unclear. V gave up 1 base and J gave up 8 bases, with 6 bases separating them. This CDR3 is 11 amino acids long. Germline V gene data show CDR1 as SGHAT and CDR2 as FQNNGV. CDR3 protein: CASSLVGQQYF. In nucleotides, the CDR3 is TGTGCCAGCAGCTTAGTTGGACAGCAGTACTTC.

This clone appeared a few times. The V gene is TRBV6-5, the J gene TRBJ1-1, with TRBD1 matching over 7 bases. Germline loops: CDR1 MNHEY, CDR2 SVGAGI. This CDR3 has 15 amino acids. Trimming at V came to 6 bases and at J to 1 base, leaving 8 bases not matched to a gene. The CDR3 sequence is CASRAGTATNTEAFF. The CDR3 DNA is TGTGCCAGCAGAGCCGGGACAGCCACGAACACTGAAGCTTTCTTT.

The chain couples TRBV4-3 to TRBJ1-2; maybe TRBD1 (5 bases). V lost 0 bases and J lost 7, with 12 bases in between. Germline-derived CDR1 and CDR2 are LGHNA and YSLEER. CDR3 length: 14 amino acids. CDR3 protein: CASSQDQGIGGYTF. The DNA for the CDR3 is TGCGCCAGCAGCCAAGATCAGGGCATCGGTGGCTACACCTTC.

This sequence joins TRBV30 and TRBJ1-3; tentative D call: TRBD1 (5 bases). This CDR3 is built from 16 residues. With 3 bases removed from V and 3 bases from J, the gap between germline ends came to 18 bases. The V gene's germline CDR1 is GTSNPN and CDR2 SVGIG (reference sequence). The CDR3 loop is CAWSGRGQGRGNTIYF. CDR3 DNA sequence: TGTGCCTGGAGCGGACGCGGGCAGGGACGTGGAAACACCATATATTTT.